A selection of T cell receptor beta chains follows, all from one sample in a study of OX40 agonist ivuxolimab in advanced cancers. Method: immunoSEQ multiplex PCR; TCRdb's copy keeps in-frame clones and lacks some. Of just under 65,000 clones in the sample, 84% were seen once. The sample in question was CD4+ or CD8+ T cells sorted from blood, obtained in a trial of the OX40 agonist ivuxolimab. Every receptor here comes from an adult with an advanced solid tumor such as melanoma, head and neck, liver or kidney cancer. Both conserved end residues are part of each CDR3. Fields, in order: V gene, CDR3 protein.

v_gene: TRBV5-1
CDR3aa: CASRGGTEAFF

v_gene: TRBV11-3
CDR3aa: CASSPLRGGSTEAFF

v_gene: TRBV7-2
CDR3aa: CASSLEGKRADTQYF

v_gene: TRBV19
CDR3aa: CASTIMGGGGYGYTF

v_gene: TRBV2
CDR3aa: CASSEAILPTLHF

v_gene: TRBV27
CDR3aa: CASTSYRGAYEQYF

v_gene: TRBV5-1
CDR3aa: CASSPRTSGGLNEQFF

v_gene: TRBV18
CDR3aa: CASSPAMNTEAFF

v_gene: TRBV30
CDR3aa: CAWNSLETQYF

v_gene: TRBV12-5
CDR3aa: CASGRDRAPSTDTQYF

v_gene: TRBV28
CDR3aa: CASSTTGTSGRATGELFF

v_gene: TRBV14
CDR3aa: CASSPTGGRYEQYF

v_gene: TRBV2
CDR3aa: CASSEAGESEAFF

v_gene: TRBV6-1
CDR3aa: CASRAGGNTDTQYF

v_gene: TRBV5-4
CDR3aa: CASSLRSGRGYEQYF

v_gene: TRBV9
CDR3aa: CASSSLDRGFGELFF

v_gene: TRBV5-1
CDR3aa: CASSSRSGVSTEAFF

v_gene: TRBV7-3
CDR3aa: CASSLDRLETQYF

v_gene: TRBV4-2
CDR3aa: CASSGRTGELFF

v_gene: TRBV2
CDR3aa: CASRDTPGNTIYF

v_gene: TRBV2
CDR3aa: CASSRQGYQETQYF

v_gene: TRBV19
CDR3aa: CASTTRPGDYTF

v_gene: TRBV11-2
CDR3aa: CASSLQGGAEAFF

v_gene: TRBV28
CDR3aa: CASSLSEQYF

v_gene: TRBV7-6
CDR3aa: CASSLALEAYTEAFF

v_gene: TRBV5-1
CDR3aa: CASSSGPLAGGSHNEQFF

v_gene: TRBV27
CDR3aa: CASSLRGGPYEQYF

v_gene: TRBV18
CDR3aa: CASSPKLDYEQYF

v_gene: TRBV5-1
CDR3aa: CASSLGTGPAYEQYF

v_gene: TRBV25-1
CDR3aa: CAVRTGSYNEQFF

v_gene: TRBV7-2
CDR3aa: CASSVTPGTYEQYF

v_gene: TRBV7-9
CDR3aa: CASSLAMGPFYEQYF

v_gene: TRBV29-1
CDR3aa: CSVEWAGQTQYF

v_gene: TRBV7-3
CDR3aa: CASSPGQGSQETQYF

v_gene: TRBV19
CDR3aa: CASSQIGGLGTDTQYF

v_gene: TRBV27
CDR3aa: CASSFRLAGPGVTGELFF

v_gene: TRBV10-3
CDR3aa: CAIRYDRDTEAFF

v_gene: TRBV25-1
CDR3aa: CASRSPGQGVYEQYF

v_gene: TRBV6-5
CDR3aa: CASSYSLGQNYGYTF

v_gene: TRBV27
CDR3aa: CASSFSGDRGIGGYTF

v_gene: TRBV4-1
CDR3aa: CASSQDDNSGRFYNEQFF

v_gene: TRBV12-5
CDR3aa: CASRDGAYNEQFF